The entry that follows covers one TCR beta chain sequence. Its antigen is still unknown. PCR was performed using 60 Vbeta and 13 Jbeta primers. Original handling: Approximately 87 million unique TCR beta chains, roughly 11 million shared, were counted in a later analysis. The data were produced by immunoSEQ multiplex PCR, yet TCRdb's version contains in-frame clones alone and is incomplete. D and trimming were read from the DNA, whereas the V and J calls and clone size are those reported in that table. Seen here are around 150,000 clones, roughly 80% observed once, and the top ten hold roughly 2%. These data are taken from a study of cytomegalovirus exposure and HLA in healthy donors. Germline-derived CDR1 and CDR2 are MGHRA and YSYEKL. V lost 3 bases and J lost 3; bases outside the gene matches: 15. The CDR3 spans 18 residues. General study results and limits: In a later analysis, TCR association rates varied by HLA locus: DRB1 most, HLA-C fewest.

This chain uses TRBV4-1 with TRBJ1-2; TRBD1 matches 8 bases. The receptor comes from a female donor in good health and CMV-seronegative. The material sequenced was PBMCs. CDR3 sequence reads: CASSHPKGSGGEDYGYTF. The CDR3 DNA is TGCGCCAGCAGCCACCCCAAAGGATCAGGGGGCGAAGACTATGGCTACACCTTC.